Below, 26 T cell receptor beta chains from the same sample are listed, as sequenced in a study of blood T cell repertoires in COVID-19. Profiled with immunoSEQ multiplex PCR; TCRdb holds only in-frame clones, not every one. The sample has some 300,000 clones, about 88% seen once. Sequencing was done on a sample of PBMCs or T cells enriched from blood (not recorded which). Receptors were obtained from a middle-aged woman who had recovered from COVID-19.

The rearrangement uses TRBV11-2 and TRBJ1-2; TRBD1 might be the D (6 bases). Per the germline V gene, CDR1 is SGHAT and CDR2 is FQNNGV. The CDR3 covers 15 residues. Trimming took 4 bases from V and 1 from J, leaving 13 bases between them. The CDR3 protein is CASSSLDRINYGYTF. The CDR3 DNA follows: TGTGCCAGCAGCTCTCTAGACAGGATTAACTATGGCTACACCTTC.

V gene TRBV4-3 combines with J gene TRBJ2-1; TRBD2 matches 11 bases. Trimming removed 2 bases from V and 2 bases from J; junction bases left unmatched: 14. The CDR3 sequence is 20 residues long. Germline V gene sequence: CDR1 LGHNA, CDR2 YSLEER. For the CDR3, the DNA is TGCGCCAGCAGCCAATCGTCGCCCTCGGGACTAGCGGCGACCTACAATGAGCAGTTCTTC. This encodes CASSQSSPSGLAATYNEQFF.

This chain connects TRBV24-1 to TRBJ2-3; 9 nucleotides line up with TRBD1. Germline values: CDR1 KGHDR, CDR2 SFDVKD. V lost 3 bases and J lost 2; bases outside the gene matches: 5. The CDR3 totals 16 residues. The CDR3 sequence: CATSDAGQGNTDTQYF. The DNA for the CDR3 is TGTGCCACCAGTGATGCCGGACAGGGGAACACAGATACGCAGTATTTT.

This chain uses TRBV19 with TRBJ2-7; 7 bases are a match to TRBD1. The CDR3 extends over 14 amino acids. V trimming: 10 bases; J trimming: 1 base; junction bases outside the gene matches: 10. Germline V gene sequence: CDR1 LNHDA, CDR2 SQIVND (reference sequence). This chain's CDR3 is CATRGTVSSYEQYF. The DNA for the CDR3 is TGTGCCACCCGAGGGACAGTCAGTTCCTACGAGCAGTACTTC.

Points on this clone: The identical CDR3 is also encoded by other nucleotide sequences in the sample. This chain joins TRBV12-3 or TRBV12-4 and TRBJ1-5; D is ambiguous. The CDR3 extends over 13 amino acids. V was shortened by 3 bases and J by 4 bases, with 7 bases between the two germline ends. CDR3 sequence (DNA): TGTGCCAGCAGTTTTGCGGAGAATCAGCCCCAGCATTTT. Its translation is CASSFAENQPQHF.

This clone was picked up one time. The CDR3 region is CASSFGFGNTIYF. Here the CDR3 DNA reads TGCGCCAGCAGCTTCGGGTTTGGAAACACCATATATTTT. This rearrangement joins TRBV5-1 to TRBJ1-3; D unresolved. The CDR3 extends over 13 amino acids. V was clipped by 2 bases and J by 3 bases, with 6 bases between them. Germline values: CDR1 SGHRS, CDR2 YFSETQ. Full variable domain (remainder filled in from reference TRBV5-1 and TRBJ1-3): KAGVTQTPRYLIKTRGQQVTLSCSPISGHRSVSWYQQTPGQGLQFLFEYFSETQRNKGNFPGRFSGRQFSNSRSEMNVSTLELGDSALYLCASSFGFGNTIYFGEGSWLTVV.

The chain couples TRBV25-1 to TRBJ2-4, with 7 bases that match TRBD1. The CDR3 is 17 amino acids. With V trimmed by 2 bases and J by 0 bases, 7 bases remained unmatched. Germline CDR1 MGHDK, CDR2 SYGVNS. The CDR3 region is CASSEGTEFLAKNIQYF. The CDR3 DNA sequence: TGTGCCAGCAGTGAAGGGACAGAATTCCTAGCCAAAAACATTCAGTACTTC.

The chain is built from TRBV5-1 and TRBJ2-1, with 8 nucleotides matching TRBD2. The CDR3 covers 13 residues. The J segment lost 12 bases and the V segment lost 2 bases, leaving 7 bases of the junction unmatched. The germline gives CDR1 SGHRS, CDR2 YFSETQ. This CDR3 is CASSFELAELQFF. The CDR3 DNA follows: TGCGCCAGCAGCTTTGAACTAGCGGAATTGCAGTTCTTC.

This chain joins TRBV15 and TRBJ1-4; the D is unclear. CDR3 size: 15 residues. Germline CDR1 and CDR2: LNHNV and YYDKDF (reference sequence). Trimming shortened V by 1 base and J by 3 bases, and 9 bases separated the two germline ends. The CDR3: CATSRAREANEKLFF. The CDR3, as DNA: TGTGCCACCAGCAGAGCGAGGGAGGCTAATGAAAAACTGTTTTTT. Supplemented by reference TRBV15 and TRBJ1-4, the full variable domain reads DAMVIQNPRYQVTQFGKPVTLSCSQTLNHNVMYWYQQKSSQAPKLLFHYYDKDFNNEADTPDNFQSRRPNTSFCFLDIRSPGLGDTAMYLCATSRAREANEKLFFGSGTQLSVL.

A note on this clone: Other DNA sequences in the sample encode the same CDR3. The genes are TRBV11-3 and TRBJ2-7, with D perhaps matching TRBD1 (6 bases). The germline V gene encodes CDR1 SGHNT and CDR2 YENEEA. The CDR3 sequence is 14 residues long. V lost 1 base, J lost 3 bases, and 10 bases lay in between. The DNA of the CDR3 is TGTGCCAGCAGCTTAGGTGGACAGAGCTACGAGCAGTACTTC. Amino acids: CASSLGGQSYEQYF.

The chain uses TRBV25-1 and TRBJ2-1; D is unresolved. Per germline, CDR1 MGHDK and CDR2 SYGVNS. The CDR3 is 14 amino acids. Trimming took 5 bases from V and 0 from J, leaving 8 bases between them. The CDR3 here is CASSSLSSYNEQFF. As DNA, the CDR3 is TGTGCCAGCAGTAGTCTGAGCTCCTACAATGAGCAGTTCTTC.

The CDR3 DNA reads TGTGCCAGCAGCACGGGACTAGGGGAACGAAACATTCAGTACTTC. Its translation is CASSTGLGERNIQYF. The rearrangement joins TRBV6-6 to TRBJ2-4, with 8 positions matching TRBD2. Unmatched junction bases numbered 10, after V lost 6 bases and J lost 6 bases. This CDR3 is 15 amino acids long. CDR1 and CDR2 (germline): MNHNY, SVGAGI (reference sequence).

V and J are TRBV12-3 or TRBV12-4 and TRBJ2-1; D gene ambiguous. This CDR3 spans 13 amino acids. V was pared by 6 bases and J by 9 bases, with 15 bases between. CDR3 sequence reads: CASSYTSLGEQFF. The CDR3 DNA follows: TGTGCCAGCAGCTATACCAGCCTAGGTGAGCAGTTCTTC.

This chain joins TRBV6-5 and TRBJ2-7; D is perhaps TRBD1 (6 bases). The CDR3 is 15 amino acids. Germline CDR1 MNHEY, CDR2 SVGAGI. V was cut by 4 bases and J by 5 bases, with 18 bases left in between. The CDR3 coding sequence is TGTGCCAGCAGTTCCCCGGGACACGGTAGTGACGAGCAGTACTTC. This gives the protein CASSSPGHGSDEQYF.

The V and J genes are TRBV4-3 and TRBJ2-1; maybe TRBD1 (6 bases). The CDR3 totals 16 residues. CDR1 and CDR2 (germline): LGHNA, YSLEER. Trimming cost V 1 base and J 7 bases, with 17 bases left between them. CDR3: CASSQVKRGRGNEQFF. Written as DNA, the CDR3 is TGCGCCAGCAGCCAAGTCAAAAGGGGGAGAGGGAATGAGCAGTTCTTC.

The CDR3 is CASSQSSWGPDGYTF. The CDR3 coding sequence is TGCGCCAGCAGCCAATCCTCCTGGGGGCCGGATGGCTACACCTTC. The rearrangement links TRBV4-3 to TRBJ1-2; tentative D call: TRBD1 (6 bases). Trimming took off 2 bases at V and 6 bases at J, with 16 bases between the two ends. Germline CDR1 and CDR2: LGHNA and YSLEER. The CDR3 has 15 residues.

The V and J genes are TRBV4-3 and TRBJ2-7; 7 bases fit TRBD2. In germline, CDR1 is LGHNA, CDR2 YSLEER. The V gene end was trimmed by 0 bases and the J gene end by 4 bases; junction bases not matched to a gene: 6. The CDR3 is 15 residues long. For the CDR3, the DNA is TGCGCCAGCAGCCAAGAGCGGGAGTCTGATTACGAGCAGTACTTC. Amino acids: CASSQERESDYEQYF.

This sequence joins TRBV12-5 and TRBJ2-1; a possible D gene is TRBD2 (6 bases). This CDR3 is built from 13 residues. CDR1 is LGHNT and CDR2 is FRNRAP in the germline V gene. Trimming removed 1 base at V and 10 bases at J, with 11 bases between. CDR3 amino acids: CASGLARAGEQFF. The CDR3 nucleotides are TGTGCTAGTGGTTTGGCCCGGGCGGGGGAGCAGTTCTTC.

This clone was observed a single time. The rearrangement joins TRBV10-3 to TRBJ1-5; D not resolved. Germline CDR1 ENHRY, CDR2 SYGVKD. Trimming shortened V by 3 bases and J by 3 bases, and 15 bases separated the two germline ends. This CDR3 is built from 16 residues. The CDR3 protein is CAISETAGISNQPQHF. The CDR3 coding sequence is TGTGCCATCAGTGAAACGGCAGGTATTTCCAATCAGCCCCAGCATTTT.

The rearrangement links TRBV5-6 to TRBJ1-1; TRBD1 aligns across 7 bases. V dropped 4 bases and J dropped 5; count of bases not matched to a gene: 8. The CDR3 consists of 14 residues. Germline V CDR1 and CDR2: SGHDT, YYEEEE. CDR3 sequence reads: CASSPDRESTEAFF. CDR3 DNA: TGTGCCAGCAGCCCCGACAGGGAAAGTACTGAAGCTTTCTTT. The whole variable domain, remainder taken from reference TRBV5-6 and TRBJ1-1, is DAGVTQSPTHLIKTRGQQVTLRCSPKSGHDTVSWYQQALGQGPQFIFQYYEEEERQRGNFPDRFSGHQFPNYSSELNVNALLLGDSALYLCASSPDRESTEAFFGQGTRLTVV.

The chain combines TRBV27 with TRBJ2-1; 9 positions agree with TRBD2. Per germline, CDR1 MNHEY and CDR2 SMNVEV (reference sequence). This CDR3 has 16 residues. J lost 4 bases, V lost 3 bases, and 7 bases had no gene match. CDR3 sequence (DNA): TGTGCCAGCAGTTTGTATTTTGCGGGGGGGTACAATGAGCAGTTCTTC. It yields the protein CASSLYFAGGYNEQFF.

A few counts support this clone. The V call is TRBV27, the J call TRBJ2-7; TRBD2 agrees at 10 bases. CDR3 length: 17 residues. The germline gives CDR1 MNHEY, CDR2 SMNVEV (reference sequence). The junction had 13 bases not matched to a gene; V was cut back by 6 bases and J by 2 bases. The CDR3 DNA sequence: TGTGCCAGCAGCCCAACCGCCGGGACTAGCGTCGCCTACGAGCAGTACTTC. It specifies CASSPTAGTSVAYEQYF.

CDR3 protein: CASSRLAGGREQFF. The CDR3 bases are TGTGCCAGCAGCCGGTTAGCGGGAGGGCGTGAGCAGTTCTTC. This chain uses TRBV28 with TRBJ2-1; TRBD2 matches 11 bases. Germline V gene sequence: CDR1 MDHEN, CDR2 SYDVKM. The V segment lost 6 bases and the J segment 9 bases; nucleotides outside the gene matches: 7. CDR3 length: 14 residues.

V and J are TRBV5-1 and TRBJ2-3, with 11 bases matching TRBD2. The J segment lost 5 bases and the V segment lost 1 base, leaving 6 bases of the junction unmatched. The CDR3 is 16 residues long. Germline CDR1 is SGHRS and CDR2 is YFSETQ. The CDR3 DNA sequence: TGCGCCAGCAGCTTGTCCCTAGCGGGGGGCCTAGATACGCAGTATTTT. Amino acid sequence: CASSLSLAGGLDTQYF. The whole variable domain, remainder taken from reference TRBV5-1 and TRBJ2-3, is KAGVTQTPRYLIKTRGQQVTLSCSPISGHRSVSWYQQTPGQGLQFLFEYFSETQRNKGNFPGRFSGRQFSNSRSEMNVSTLELGDSALYLCASSLSLAGGLDTQYFGPGTRLTVL.

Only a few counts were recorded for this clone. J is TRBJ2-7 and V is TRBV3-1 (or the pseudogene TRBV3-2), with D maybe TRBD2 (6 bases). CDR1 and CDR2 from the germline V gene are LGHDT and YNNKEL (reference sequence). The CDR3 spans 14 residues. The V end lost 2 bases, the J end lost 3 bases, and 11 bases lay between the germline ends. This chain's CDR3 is CASSQHGGNYEQYF. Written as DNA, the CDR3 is TGTGCCAGCAGCCAACATGGAGGGAACTACGAGCAGTACTTC.

As DNA, the CDR3 is TGTGCCAGCAGCCACCCCGGACAGGGCCATGGAGCTTTCTTT. This gives the protein CASSHPGQGHGAFF. The chain employs TRBV3-1 (or the pseudogene TRBV3-2) and TRBJ1-1, with TRBD1 matching 8 bases. The germline CDR1 and CDR2 sequences are LGHDT and YNNKEL (reference sequence). CDR3 size: 14 residues. Unmatched junction bases numbered 10, after V lost 3 bases and J lost 10 bases.